This T cell receptor (beta chain) was recorded in a study of blood T cells in healthy people across ages. Combining a sample-barcoded 5' primer with a J-beta primer mix, a second PCR ran for about 6 to 11 cycles. TCRdb processed the 5' RACE reads anew with MiXCR; each CDR3 protein has one entry. The data show about a million distinct CDR3 sequences, roughly half seen once. The CDR3 loop spans 11 amino acids. Germline V gives CDR1 SQVTM, CDR2 ANQGSEA. As concerns this clonotype: One junction end disagrees with the germline gene, perhaps due to a read error.

This receptor was obtained from an older woman in good health. The specimen sequenced was blood. The chain employs TRBV29-1 and TRBJ2-7; D gene unclear. The DNA end lines up better with TRBJ2-5; the J call may be wrong. The DNA of the CDR3 is TGCGGCGTTGCGGTGGGAGAGACCCAGTACTTC. This sequence encodes CGVAVGETQYF.